In this sample, the clone carrying this TCR beta chain turned up a few times. Per germline, CDR1 SGHRS and CDR2 YFSETQ. V dropped 3 bases and J dropped 0 bases, with 10 bases sitting between them. The CDR3 loop spans 15 amino acids. The entry originates in a study of blood T cell repertoires in COVID-19. Original processing notes: Amplification with reference gene primers provided the estimates of nucleated cell counts. Assay: immunoSEQ multiplex PCR; the TCRdb copy retains only in-frame clones and omits some. V, J and clone size derive from that table, while D and trimming were established from the DNA sequence. The sample has a few hundred thousand clones; 75% to 90% are singletons.

The origin of this receptor is a woman aged 55-70 years with COVID-19, enrolled during active disease. This chain joins TRBV5-1 and TRBJ1-5; D gene uncertain. Sequencing was done on a sample of peripheral blood. CDR3 sequence reads: CASSSGYDSNQPQHF. CDR3 bases: TGCGCCAGCAGCTCGGGATACGATAGCAATCAGCCCCAGCATTTT.